This is a list of T cell receptor beta chains from one sample in a study of T cell responses to AZD1222 COVID-19 vaccine. Generated by immunoSEQ multiplex PCR, the TCRdb table keeps only in-frame clones and is missing some. The sample lists 100,000 to 150,000 clones, more than 85% occurring once. Sequences were derived from peripheral blood, sampled on day 0 of AZD1222 vaccination. The receptor source for this set is an adult in good health. Both conserved end residues are part of each CDR3. The D gene is left open where the match is weak. Only part of the rows carry a size: once, few, many, or a class if the clone is expanded.

cdr3_aa | cdr3_nt | clone_size | d_call | j_call | v_call
CASSQPRTGSNEQFF | TGTGCCAGCAGCCAACCCCGGACAGGGAGCAATGAGCAGTTCTTC | - | TRBD1 | TRBJ2-1 | TRBV5-4
CASGYADRPYTEAFF | TGTGCTAGTGGTTACGCTGACAGACCTTACACTGAAGCTTTCTTT | - | - | TRBJ1-1 | TRBV12-5
CASSQDRDSTYEQYF | TGCGCCAGCAGCCAAGATAGGGACAGCACCTACGAGCAGTACTTC | - | TRBD1 | TRBJ2-7 | TRBV4-3
CASSYDLYSNQPQHF | TGTGCCAGCAGTTACGACTTATATAGCAATCAGCCCCAGCATTTT | - | - | TRBJ1-5 | TRBV6-5
CASSNRVQPQHF | TGTGCCAGCAGTAACAGGGTTCAGCCCCAGCATTTT | - | - | TRBJ1-5 | TRBV28
CASSQPGLAGNEQFF | TGTGCCAGCAGCCAGCCGGGACTAGCGGGGAATGAGCAGTTCTTC | - | TRBD2 | TRBJ2-1 | TRBV7-9
CASSLGTGSYNEQFF | TGCGCCAGCAGCTTAGGGACAGGGTCCTACAATGAGCAGTTCTTC | - | TRBD1 | TRBJ2-1 | TRBV5-1
CASGRTEGEAFF | TGTGCTAGTGGCCGTACGGAGGGTGAAGCTTTCTTT | - | - | TRBJ1-1 | TRBV12-5
CASSVGWGAFNSPLHF | TGTGCCAGCAGCGTAGGATGGGGGGCGTTTAATTCACCCCTCCACTTT | - | - | TRBJ1-6 | TRBV9
CASSSPRLAGTGELFF | TGTGCCAGCAGCTCCCCCCGGCTAGCGGGGACCGGGGAGCTGTTTTTT | - | TRBD2 | TRBJ2-2 | TRBV7-8
CASSQEVGATHSYNEQFF | TGTGCCAGCAGCCAAGAGGTAGGGGCAACTCACTCCTACAATGAGCAGTTCTTC | once | - | TRBJ2-1 | TRBV3-1/TRBV3-2
CASRPGTGAHEQYF | TGTGCCAGCAGACCCGGGACAGGGGCCCACGAGCAGTACTTC | few | TRBD1 | TRBJ2-7 | TRBV28
CASSPLTSGYEQYF | TGTGCCAGCAGCCCTCTGACTAGCGGCTACGAGCAGTACTTC | - | TRBD2 | TRBJ2-7 | TRBV7-2
CASSYSGVGQPQHF | TGTGCCAGCAGTTACTCGGGGGTCGGCCAGCCCCAGCATTTT | - | - | TRBJ1-5 | TRBV6-5
CASSLRASGVADTQYF | TGTGCCAGCAGCTTAAGGGCTAGCGGGGTGGCAGACACGCAGTATTTT | - | TRBD2 | TRBJ2-3 | TRBV7-9
CASSEELLHRVVGYTF | TGTGCCAGCAGTGAAGAACTCCTTCACAGGGTTGTAGGCTACACCTTC | - | - | TRBJ1-2 | TRBV6-1
CASAPVAYNQPQHF | TGTGCCAGCGCCCCGGTGGCTTACAATCAGCCCCAGCATTTT | - | - | TRBJ1-5 | TRBV2
CASSITSSGAEAFF | TGTGCCAGCAGCATAACTAGTTCGGGAGCTGAAGCTTTCTTT | - | - | TRBJ1-1 | TRBV28
CASSKGQRSYEQYF | TGTGCCAGCAGCAAAGGACAGAGATCCTACGAGCAGTACTTC | - | - | TRBJ2-7 | TRBV7-8
CAWDSGNTIYF | TGTGCCTGGGACAGCGGAAACACCATATATTTT | - | - | TRBJ1-3 | TRBV30
CASSFLQGDGYTF | TGTGCCAGCAGTTTTCTACAGGGTGACGGCTACACCTTC | - | - | TRBJ1-2 | TRBV12-3/TRBV12-4
CASCLDRDTDYEQYF | TGTGCCAGCTGCCTAGACCGGGACACTGACTACGAGCAGTACTTC | - | - | TRBJ2-7 | TRBV6-6